This note documents a single TCR beta chain sequence. This CDR3 is built from 13 residues. CDR1 KGHSH and CDR2 LQKENI come from the germline V gene. V lost 6 bases, J lost 3 bases, and 12 bases lay in between. The protocol was immunoSEQ multiplex PCR, while the TCRdb copy is restricted to in-frame clones and leaves out a portion. The data show about 85,000 clones, with around 86% seen just once and more than 0.3% held by the top ten. These data originate in a study of OX40 agonist ivuxolimab in advanced cancers. V is TRBV18 and J is TRBJ2-7; possible D gene TRBD2, 6 bases. Material: CD4+ or CD8+ T cells sorted from blood, obtained in a trial of the OX40 agonist ivuxolimab. This sequence originates from an adult with an advanced solid tumor such as melanoma, head and neck, liver or kidney cancer. The CDR3 region is CASSRGPDYEQYF. The CDR3 DNA reads as TGTGCCAGCTCGCGGGGACCCGACTACGAGCAGTACTTC. Together with reference TRBV18 and TRBJ2-7, the CDR3 gives the full variable domain: NAGVMQNPRHLVRRRGQEARLRCSPMKGHSHVYWYRQLPEEGLKFMVYLQKENIIDESGMPKERFSAEFPKEGPSILRIQQVVRGDSAAYFCASSRGPDYEQYFGPGTRLTVT.